A single sample is the source of the 7 T cell receptor beta chains below, sequenced in a study of spatial heterogeneity in lung cancer. Study-wide points: Tumor mutation count correlated with how many alpha and beta TCRs expanded intratumorally.

One entry per CDR3 protein results from TCRdb running MiXCR on the 5' RACE reads. The profile shows some 6,900 distinct CDR3 sequences, over 9.5% of them singletons. Antigens for these TCRs are unknown. Time point specified: sample taken at primary tumor resection. Sequences were derived from lung tumor tissue, sampled at surgery. These receptors all come from a male donor with early-stage non-small cell lung cancer.

Many counts were recorded for this clonotype. Within a library made for alpha chains, this beta chain is off target, and its count is uninformative. The chain uses TRBV28 and TRBJ2-2; TRBD2 aligns across 11 bases. CDR1 and CDR2 (germline): MDHEN, SYDVKM. Losses at the gene ends were 6 bases for V and 5 bases for J; bases not matched to a gene: 2. The CDR3 has 14 residues. Here the CDR3 reads CASRLAGETGELFF. CDR3 bases: TGTGCCAGCAGACTAGCGGGAGAGACCGGGGAGCTGTTTTTT.

For this clonotype: In a library made to pick up alpha chains, this beta chain is a stray read with a size that means little. This chain connects TRBV4-3 to TRBJ1-1; D is uncertain. CDR1 is LGHNA and CDR2 is YSLEER in the germline V gene. The CDR3 is made up of 13 amino acids. V lost 0 bases and J lost 9, with 11 bases in between. DNA for the CDR3: TGCGCCAGCAGCCAAGACGCAGGCGGCAAAGCTTTCTTT. Translated: CASSQDAGGKAFF.

This clonotype is labeled medium-sized. A library made for alpha chains picked up this beta chain off target, so its size means little. The rearrangement joins TRBV20-1 to TRBJ2-7; no reliable D call. CDR3 length: 12 residues. V was pared by 5 bases and J by 6 bases, with 14 bases between. Germline-derived CDR1 and CDR2 are DFQATT and SNEGSKA (reference sequence). Here the CDR3 reads CSAPLRSLEQYF. The CDR3 DNA is TGCAGTGCTCCCCTCCGTTCCCTCGAGCAGTACTTC.

This clonotype was observed at least ten times. The library was prepared for alpha chains; this beta chain is a stray read, so its frequency means little. The gene calls are TRBV27 and TRBJ2-3, with 11 bases identical to TRBD1. V lost 3 bases, J lost 4 bases, and 6 bases stayed unmatched. This CDR3 contains 16 residues. Germline V lookup: CDR1 MNHEY, CDR2 SMNVEV (reference sequence). The CDR3 protein is CASSFPGTGGADTQYF. As DNA, the CDR3 is TGTGCCAGCAGTTTCCCCGGGACAGGGGGGGCAGATACGCAGTATTTT.

For this clonotype: A library made for alpha chains picked up this beta chain off target, so its size means little. The chain recombines TRBV20-1 with TRBJ2-1; 10 nucleotides line up with TRBD2. Germline V gene data show CDR1 as DFQATT and CDR2 as SNEGSKA (reference sequence). The CDR3 runs 15 residues. With 4 bases clipped from V and 7 bases from J, the junction kept 10 bases outside the gene matches. Written as DNA, the CDR3 is TGCAGTGCTACCCCCACTAGCGGGATAGGTAATGAGCAGTTCTTC. It yields the protein CSATPTSGIGNEQFF.

This clonotype was counted at least ten times. A library made for alpha chains picked up this beta chain off target, so its size means little. The V gene is TRBV9, the J gene TRBJ2-7; TRBD1 matches at 8 bases. The ends lost 4 bases at V and 3 bases at J; junction bases unmatched: 6. Germline assignment: CDR1 SGDLS and CDR2 YYNGEE. The CDR3 runs to 14 residues. In nucleotides, the CDR3 is TGTGCCAGCAGCTCTACGGACAGGGTCTACGAGCAGTACTTC. It encodes CASSSTDRVYEQYF.

This clonotype has ten or more counts. This beta chain is an off-target read within a library intended for alpha chains, so its frequency means little. This chain joins TRBV11-2 and TRBJ2-5, with 8 bases matching TRBD2. Germline CDR1 is SGHAT and CDR2 is FQNNGV. This CDR3 region has 16 residues. After removal of 3 bases from V and 5 bases from J, the junction contained 11 bases not matched to a gene. The CDR3 loop reads CASSFLSSGSGETQYF. CDR3 nucleotide sequence: TGTGCCAGCAGCTTTTTGTCCAGCGGGAGCGGGGAGACCCAGTACTTC.